The clone carrying this TCR beta chain was observed a few times. The antigen is unknown. V lost 5 bases and J lost 1, with 5 bases in between. The CDR3 runs to 12 residues. TCRdb reprocessed the 5' RACE reads via MiXCR and lists one record per CDR3 protein. Of about 470,000 distinct CDR3 sequences in the sample, roughly 26% were seen once. The source of the sample is a study of identical twins. General observations from the study: Sequences that were beta out-of-frame showed weaker excess twin sharing. While abundant cord blood beta clonotypes carried fewer insertions, memory repertoires showed no such pattern.

These data were also reused for a study on T cells expressing NK-cell markers. As reported in that work: In the group of eight sequenced donors, seven were HCMV-seropositive and one was seronegative. Sorting in several experiments was restricted by an anti-gamma-delta TCR antibody to alpha-beta TCR T cells.

The rearrangement joins TRBV12-3 or TRBV12-4 to TRBJ1-2, with D possibly being TRBD1 (5 bases). Specimen: CD4+ T cells sorted from blood. This sequence originates from a woman under 30 in good health. The CDR3 here is CASSDSNYGYTF. The CDR3 DNA sequence: TGTGCCAGCAGTGACAGTAACTATGGCTACACCTTC.